This is a list of T cell receptor beta chains from one sample in a study of CD8+ T cells in alopecia areata. The repertoire was sequenced with immunoSEQ multiplex PCR; TCRdb's copy has only in-frame clones and lacks some. The sample shows about 150,000 clones, roughly 50% of them seen only once. Input material: CD4+ T cells sorted from blood. All receptors derive from a human donor with alopecia areata. Both conserved end residues are part of each CDR3. The D gene is left open where the match is weak. Size is omitted from some rows. Given values are once, few, many or a class for expanded clones.

D gene	V gene	J gene	clone size	CDR3 DNA	CDR3 protein
TRBD2	TRBV14	TRBJ2-1	-	TGTGCCAGCAGCCAAGTGGGTAGAGCGGGAGGTAATGAGCAGTTCTTC	CASSQVGRAGGNEQFF
-	TRBV6-5	TRBJ2-7	once	TGTGCCAGCAGCTTTACCGTGGCAGGGAGACACGAGCAGTACTTC	CASSFTVAGRHEQYF
-	TRBV29-1	TRBJ2-5	-	TGCAGCGTTGAAGATCTGGACAGTTTTCAAGAGACCCAGTACTTC	CSVEDLDSFQETQYF
-	TRBV5-1	TRBJ1-1	-	TGCGCCAGCAGGCCAGCGAACACTGAAGCTTTCTTT	CASRPANTEAFF
-	TRBV5-1	TRBJ2-2	-	TGCGCCAGCAGCTTGGCGCACACCGGGGAGCTGTTTTTT	CASSLAHTGELFF
-	TRBV28	TRBJ1-2	few	TGTGCCAGCAGTCTCGGACTTGGCTACACCTTC	CASSLGLGYTF
-	TRBV29-1	TRBJ1-2	-	TGCAGCGTAGTCCTCCGGGTCCAGGAGGGCTACACCTTC	CSVVLRVQEGYTF
TRBD1	TRBV29-1	TRBJ1-4	-	TGCAGCGCCGGGACAGCAGCTAATGAAAAACTGTTTTTT	CSAGTAANEKLFF
TRBD2	TRBV30	TRBJ2-1	-	TGTGCCTGGAGTAGGGGACTACAGTTCTTC	CAWSRGLQFF
-	TRBV12-5	TRBJ2-5	few	TGTGCTAGTGGTTTGATCCGAGGGGAGACCCAGTACTTC	CASGLIRGETQYF
TRBD1	TRBV10-3	TRBJ2-3	-	TGTGCCATCAGTGTCCCCCCGGGACAGAGCACAGATACGCAGTATTTT	CAISVPPGQSTDTQYF
-	TRBV29-1	TRBJ2-3	-	TGCAGCGTCCGCCGGGATCGGACAGATACGCAGTATTTT	CSVRRDRTDTQYF
TRBD2	TRBV6-5	TRBJ2-4	few	TGTGCCAGCAGTTCTAGCGGCCAAGACAAAAACATTCAGTACTTC	CASSSSGQDKNIQYF
-	TRBV5-1	TRBJ2-1	-	TGCGCCAGCAGCTTAGTGGAAGGGGGATTCTACAATGAGCAGTTCTTC	CASSLVEGGFYNEQFF
TRBD1	TRBV18	TRBJ1-2	few	TGTGCCAGCTCACCGTTGCAGGGGGCTCGCACCTTC	CASSPLQGARTF
-	TRBV29-1	TRBJ2-5	-	TGCAGCGCTTTGGGCGGGCAGGCCCAAGAGACCCAGTACTTC	CSALGGQAQETQYF
-	TRBV29-1	TRBJ1-2	-	TGCAGCCTCCTTTTAACCTATGGCTACACCTTC	CSLLLTYGYTF
TRBD2	TRBV11-2	TRBJ2-1	-	TGTGCCAGCAGCGCCTCCGGGACTACCTCCTACAATGAGCAGTTCTTC	CASSASGTTSYNEQFF
-	TRBV2	TRBJ1-5	few	TGTGCCAGCAGTCCGGGACTTTCAAATCAGCCCCAGCATTTT	CASSPGLSNQPQHF
-	TRBV25-1	TRBJ2-5	-	TGTGCCAGCACTCGAATGGAGACCCAGTACTTC	CASTRMETQYF
-	TRBV14	TRBJ2-5	-	TGTGCCAGCAGCCAAGGAGTATGGGGACACGCGAATCAAGAGACCCAGTACTTC	CASSQGVWGHANQETQYF
TRBD2	TRBV29-1	TRBJ2-2	few	TGCAGCGGACGGGGACTAGCGGGAATTGGTTCCGGGGAGCTGTTTTTT	CSGRGLAGIGSGELFF
TRBD2	TRBV7-2	TRBJ2-5	-	TGTGCCAGCAGCCCCCTCAAGCGGGAGGGCCCTGGGACCCAGTACTTC	CASSPLKREGPGTQYF
TRBD1	TRBV29-1	TRBJ2-1	few	TGCAGCGCTCCCCGGGACAGGGGGCTCGATGAGCAGTTCTTC	CSAPRDRGLDEQFF
-	TRBV28	TRBJ1-5	few	TGTGCCAGCAGGTCTAGCAATCAGCCCCAGCATTTT	CASRSSNQPQHF
-	TRBV20-1	TRBJ1-1	-	TGCAGTTCCTCTAGGGACACTGAAGCTTTCTTT	CSSSRDTEAFF
TRBD2	TRBV5-6	TRBJ2-7	-	TGTGCCAGCAGCTTGGGGTGGCGGGAGTCTAGAGAGCAGTACTTC	CASSLGWRESREQYF
-	TRBV5-1	TRBJ2-7	once	TGCGCCAGCAGCTTGGCAGGAAACGAGCAGTACTTC	CASSLAGNEQYF
TRBD1	TRBV6-6	TRBJ1-2	-	TGTGCCAGCAGCTACGGGACAGGGGTTTATGGCTACACCTTC	CASSYGTGVYGYTF
-	TRBV4-1	TRBJ2-1	-	TGCGCCAGCAGCCAAGTTCTCGATATGGCCTACAATGAGCAGTTCTTC	CASSQVLDMAYNEQFF
TRBD2	TRBV29-1	TRBJ2-7	-	TGCAGCGTGTTAGGCGGGAGCATCCTCGAGCAGTACTTC	CSVLGGSILEQYF
TRBD2	TRBV30	TRBJ2-5	-	TGTGCCTGTCGGGGGGCGGGAGGCCCCCAGGGGACCCAGTACTTC	CACRGAGGPQGTQYF
-	TRBV25-1	TRBJ1-1	few	TGTGCCAGCAGTGAATTCCTGGGGAGTGAAGCTTTCTTT	CASSEFLGSEAFF
-	TRBV27	TRBJ2-3	-	TGTGCCAGCAGTTTGGGACCAGGGAGCACAGATACGCAGTATTTT	CASSLGPGSTDTQYF
TRBD1	TRBV5-1	TRBJ2-4	few	TGCGCCAGCAGCCCGGTCCCGGGACAGGGTGCCAAAAACATTCAGTACTTC	CASSPVPGQGAKNIQYF
-	TRBV28	TRBJ2-7	-	TGTGCCAGCTACGGGGGCTACGAGCAGTACTTC	CASYGGYEQYF
-	TRBV25-1	TRBJ2-5	-	TGTGCCACTCAGTGGGGCAGTCAAGAGACCCAGTACTTC	CATQWGSQETQYF